This T cell receptor (beta chain) was profiled in a study of OX40 agonist ivuxolimab in advanced cancers. This clone was seen a few times. Here immunoSEQ multiplex PCR was the method, and the copy in TCRdb shows in-frame clones only, minus some. The sample yields roughly 74,000 clones, approximately 92% seen once. The CDR3 length is 13 residues. V lost 6 bases and J 2 bases, leaving 7 bases between the germline ends. Per the germline V gene, CDR1 is MNHEY and CDR2 is SVGAGI. This TCR was sampled from an adult with an advanced solid tumor such as melanoma, head and neck, liver or kidney cancer. The starting material was CD4+ or CD8+ T cells sorted from blood, obtained in a trial of the OX40 agonist ivuxolimab. The chain carries TRBV6-5 and TRBJ2-2; D uncertain. As DNA, the CDR3 is TGTGCCAGCAGCCTCCTTAACACCGGGGAGCTGTTTTTT. This codes for CASSLLNTGELFF.